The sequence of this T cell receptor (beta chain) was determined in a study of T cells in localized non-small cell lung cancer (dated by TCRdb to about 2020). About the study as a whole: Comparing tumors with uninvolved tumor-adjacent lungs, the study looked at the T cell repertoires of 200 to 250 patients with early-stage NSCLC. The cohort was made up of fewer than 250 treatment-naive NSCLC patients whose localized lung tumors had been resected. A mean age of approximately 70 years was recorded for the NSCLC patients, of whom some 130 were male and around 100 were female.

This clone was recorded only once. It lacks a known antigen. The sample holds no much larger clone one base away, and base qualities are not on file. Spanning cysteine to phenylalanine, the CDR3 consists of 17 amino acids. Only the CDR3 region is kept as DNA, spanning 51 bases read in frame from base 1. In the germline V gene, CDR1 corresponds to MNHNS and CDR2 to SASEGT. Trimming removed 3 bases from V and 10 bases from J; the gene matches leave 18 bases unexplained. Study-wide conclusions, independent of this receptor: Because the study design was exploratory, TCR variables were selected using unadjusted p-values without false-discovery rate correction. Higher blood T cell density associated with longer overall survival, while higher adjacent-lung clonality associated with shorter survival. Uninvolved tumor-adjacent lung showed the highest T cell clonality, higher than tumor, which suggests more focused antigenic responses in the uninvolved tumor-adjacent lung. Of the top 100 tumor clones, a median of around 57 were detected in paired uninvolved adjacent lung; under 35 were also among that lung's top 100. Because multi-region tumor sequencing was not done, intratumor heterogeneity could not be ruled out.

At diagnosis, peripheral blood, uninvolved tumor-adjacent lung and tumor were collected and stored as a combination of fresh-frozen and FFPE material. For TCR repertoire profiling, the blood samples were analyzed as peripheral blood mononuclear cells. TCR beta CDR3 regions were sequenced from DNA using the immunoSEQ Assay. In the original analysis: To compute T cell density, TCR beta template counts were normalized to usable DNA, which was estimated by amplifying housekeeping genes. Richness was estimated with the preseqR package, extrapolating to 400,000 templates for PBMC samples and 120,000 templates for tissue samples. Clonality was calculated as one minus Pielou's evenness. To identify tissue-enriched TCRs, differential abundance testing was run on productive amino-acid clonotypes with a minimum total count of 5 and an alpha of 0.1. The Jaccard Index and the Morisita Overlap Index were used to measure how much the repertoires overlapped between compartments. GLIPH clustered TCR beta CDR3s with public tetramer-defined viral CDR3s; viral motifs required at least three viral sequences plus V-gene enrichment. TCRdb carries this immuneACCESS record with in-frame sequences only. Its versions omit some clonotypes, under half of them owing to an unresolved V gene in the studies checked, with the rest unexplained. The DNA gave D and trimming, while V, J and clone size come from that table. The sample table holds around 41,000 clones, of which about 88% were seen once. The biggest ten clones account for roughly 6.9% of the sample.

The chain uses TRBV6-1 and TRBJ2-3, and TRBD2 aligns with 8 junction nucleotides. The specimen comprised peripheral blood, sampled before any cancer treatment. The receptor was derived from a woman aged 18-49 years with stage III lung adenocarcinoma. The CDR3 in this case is CASSEGEGLVKDFAQYF. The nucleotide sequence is TGTGCCAGCAGTGAGGGGGAGGGACTAGTAAAGGACTTCGCGCAGTATTTT.